The present TCR beta chain was sequenced within a study of blood T cell repertoires in COVID-19. About the study: There were acute and convalescent COVID-19 samples, and they came from the United States, Italy and Spain.

Assay used: immunoSEQ multiplex PCR; TCRdb lists only in-frame clones, some missing. The sample shows 150,000 to 200,000 clones, around 82% of them seen only once. This clone was observed a handful of times. The germline V and J ends were trimmed by 0 bases and 4 bases, with 9 bases remaining between them. Germline V CDR1 and CDR2: LGHNA, YNFKEQ. CDR3 length: 14 amino acids. Sequencing was performed on peripheral blood. The source of this sequence is a man older than 75 with COVID-19, enrolled during active disease. The rearrangement links TRBV4-2 to TRBJ1-2; D not certain. Written as DNA, the CDR3 is TGTGCCAGCAGCCAAGAGATGAATAGCTATGGCTACACCTTC. It encodes CASSQEMNSYGYTF.